This T cell receptor beta chain was documented in a study of blood T cell repertoires in COVID-19. Study-wide context: Samples came from the United States, Italy and Spain, spanning acute and convalescent COVID-19.

Original methodology: For nucleated cells, counts were estimated from reference gene primer amplification. Sequencing was performed with immunoSEQ multiplex PCR; in TCRdb, only in-frame clones are kept and a portion is missing. For V, J and clone size, that table is used; D and trimming come from the DNA. Of fewer than 200,000 clones listed, around 87% were seen once; the top ten hold 12%. V lost 2 bases and J lost 3, with 21 bases in between. The germline gives CDR1 SGHAT, CDR2 FQNNGV. CDR3 size: 18 residues. It was during active infection that Seattle patients were enrolled and then longitudinally followed.

This receptor was obtained from a woman in her sixties or seventies with COVID-19, enrolled during active disease. The chain links TRBV11-2 to TRBJ2-3; tentative D call: TRBD2 (5 bases). The source material was peripheral blood. The DNA of the CDR3 is TGTGCCAGCAGCTTACCGATAGATGGACTCCTCTTAACAGATACGCAGTATTTT. This encodes CASSLPIDGLLLTDTQYF.